Presented here are 8 T cell receptor beta chains from one specimen sequenced in a study of OX40 agonist ivuxolimab in advanced cancers. Sequenced by immunoSEQ multiplex PCR; TCRdb stores in-frame clones only, minus some. The sample lists about 48,000 clones, 70% to 90% occurring once. The input for sequencing was CD4+ or CD8+ T cells sorted from blood, taken in a trial of the OX40 agonist ivuxolimab. The receptors here all came from an adult with an advanced solid tumor such as melanoma, head and neck, liver or kidney cancer.

The V call is TRBV11-1, the J call TRBJ2-1; 7 bases are a match to TRBD1. With V trimmed by 3 bases and J by 2 bases, 4 bases remained unmatched. The CDR3 spans 15 residues. The germline V gene encodes CDR1 SGHAT and CDR2 FQDESV (reference sequence). The CDR3 DNA follows: TGTGCCAGCAGCTTGGGAGACAGGGCCTACAATGAGCAGTTCTTC. This translates into CASSLGDRAYNEQFF.

This chain uses TRBV5-4 with TRBJ2-3, with D possibly matching TRBD1 (5 bases). Trimming took off 3 bases at V and 3 bases at J, with 8 bases between the two ends. CDR1 and CDR2 (germline): SGHNT, YYREEE (reference sequence). This CDR3 comprises 13 residues. This CDR3 is CASSWSGTDTQYF. DNA for the CDR3: TGTGCCAGCAGCTGGTCAGGGACAGATACGCAGTATTTT.

The chain employs TRBV9 and TRBJ2-7; D perhaps matches TRBD2 (6 bases). Trimming cost V 4 bases and J 7 bases, with 15 bases left between them. Germline V gene sequence: CDR1 SGDLS, CDR2 YYNGEE. The CDR3 covers 13 residues. For the CDR3, the DNA is TGTGCCAGCAGCTTAGTCGCGGGGCGGGAGCAGTACTTC. Protein product: CASSLVAGREQYF.

V and J are TRBV18 and TRBJ2-7; D possibly corresponds to TRBD1 (5 bases). V lost 3 bases to trimming and J lost 0 bases, with 9 bases between them. This CDR3 contains 14 residues. Germline lookup yields CDR1 KGHSH and CDR2 LQKENI. The CDR3 DNA reads TGTGCCAGCTCACCGGTAGGGGACTCCTACGAGCAGTACTTC. Residues: CASSPVGDSYEQYF. The full variable domain, with the rest looked up from reference TRBV18 and TRBJ2-7, is NAGVMQNPRHLVRRRGQEARLRCSPMKGHSHVYWYRQLPEEGLKFMVYLQKENIIDESGMPKERFSAEFPKEGPSILRIQQVVRGDSAAYFCASSPVGDSYEQYFGPGTRLTVT.

The V gene is TRBV7-2, the J gene TRBJ2-1; D might be TRBD1 or TRBD2, each matching 5 bases. CDR3 length: 16 amino acids. Germline CDR1 SGHTA, CDR2 FQGNSA. V was trimmed by 1 base and J by 3 bases, leaving 13 bases between them. This CDR3 is CASSLEGRELYNEQFF. Written as DNA, the CDR3 is TGTGCCAGCAGCTTAGAGGGCAGGGAGCTCTACAATGAGCAGTTCTTC.

The chain links TRBV10-1 to TRBJ2-5, with D possibly being TRBD1 or TRBD2 (6 bases each). CDR3 size: 18 residues. V dropped 4 bases and J dropped 4 bases, with 25 bases sitting between them. Germline V gives CDR1 WNHNN, CDR2 SYGVQD (reference sequence). As DNA, the CDR3 is TGCGCCAGCAGTGCGCCCCCTAGGGGGAGGCAGGGGAGAGAGACCCAGTACTTC. Translated: CASSAPPRGRQGRETQYF.

As DNA, the CDR3 is TGTGCCAGCAGTAGTGCCCGAGGGGGCTACACCTTC. Protein product: CASSSARGGYTF. J is TRBJ1-2 and V is TRBV27; D is unclear. V was shortened by 5 bases and J by 8 bases, with 12 bases between the two germline ends. This CDR3 is 12 amino acids long. Germline V gives CDR1 MNHEY, CDR2 SMNVEV (reference sequence).

The chain couples TRBV10-3 to TRBJ2-2, with 8 bases matching TRBD1. V lost 6 bases and J lost 5; bases outside the gene matches: 11. Germline V gives CDR1 ENHRY, CDR2 SYGVKD. The CDR3 runs to 16 residues. CDR3 bases: TGTGCCATCAGCTATTCAGGACAGGGTGGAACCGGGGAGCTGTTTTTT. It translates to CAISYSGQGGTGELFF.